Below are 32 T cell receptor beta chains sequenced from a single sample in a study of identical twins. TCRdb re-called the 5' RACE reads through MiXCR, storing one row per CDR3 protein. The table includes 690,000 or so distinct CDR3 sequences, around 6% detected once. The material sequenced was naive T cells sorted from blood. Source of these receptors: a man between 18 and 35 years old in good health.

This clonotype was counted many times. The J gene is TRBJ2-1, the V gene TRBV9, with 8 bases matching TRBD2. The trim removed 7 bases at V and 7 bases at J, leaving 7 bases unmatched. The CDR3 is 13 amino acids. The germline V gene encodes CDR1 SGDLS and CDR2 YYNGEE. The CDR3: CASSREGPNEQFF. CDR3 coding DNA: TGTGCCAGCTCCCGGGAGGGTCCGAATGAGCAGTTCTTC. Looking up the rest from reference TRBV9 and TRBJ2-1 gives the full variable domain: DSGVTQTPKHLITATGQRVTLRCSPRSGDLSVYWYQQSLDQGLQFLIQYYNGEERAKGNILERFSAQQFPDLHSELNLSSLELGDSALYFCASSREGPNEQFFGPGTRLTVL.

This clonotype was counted only a few times. The V and J genes are TRBV11-1 and TRBJ2-2, with 9 bases fitting TRBD1. Looked up from germline, CDR1 is SGHAT and CDR2 is FQDESV (reference sequence). J was trimmed by 6 bases and V by 5 bases; bases with no gene match: 13. The CDR3 has 17 residues. The DNA of the CDR3 is TGTGCCAGCAGCCTTCACAGGACAGGGGTCACGTCCGGGGAGCTGTTTTTT. Amino acids: CASSLHRTGVTSGELFF.

This clonotype was picked up a small number of times. The rearrangement uses TRBV30 and TRBJ1-1; no clear D. This CDR3 has 14 residues. Germline V CDR1 and CDR2: GTSNPN, SVGIG (reference sequence). Trimming stripped 4 bases from V and 1 base from J, with 13 bases between. The CDR3 nucleotides read TGTGCCTGGAATTCTGATATTTGGAACACTGAAGCTTTCTTT. Encoded protein: CAWNSDIWNTEAFF.

This clonotype was counted only a few times. The chain is built from TRBV11-2 and TRBJ2-7; 9 bases match TRBD1. V shed 2 bases and J 3 bases; nucleotides not matched to a gene: 8. CDR1 is SGHAT, CDR2 FQNNGV, per germline. CDR3 size: 16 residues. The CDR3 nucleotides read TGTGCCAGCAGCTTACTTGCCGGGACAGGGCGCTACGAGCAGTACTTC. Translating gives CASSLLAGTGRYEQYF.

In this sample, this clonotype turned up many times. This chain uses TRBV28 with TRBJ1-4; 7 bases line up with TRBD1. This CDR3 is built from 15 residues. V shed 3 bases, J shed 0 bases, and the junction held 1 base outside the gene matches. Germline assignment: CDR1 MDHEN and CDR2 SYDVKM. The CDR3 nucleotides are TGTGCCAGCAGTTTTCAGGGGGCAACTAATGAAAAACTGTTTTTT. It translates to CASSFQGATNEKLFF.

The rearrangement joins TRBV6-5 to TRBJ2-2; 9 positions match TRBD1. The CDR3 contains 14 residues. V was pared by 2 bases and J by 7 bases, with 2 bases of the junction left unmatched. In germline, CDR1 is MNHEY, CDR2 SVGAGI. The CDR3 DNA follows: TGTGCCAGCAGTTACCCGGACAGGGGCGGGGAGCTGTTTTTT. This sequence encodes CASSYPDRGGELFF.

The table lists this clonotype with many counts. V and J are TRBV12-3 or TRBV12-4 and TRBJ2-5; D uncertain. This CDR3 is built from 14 residues. With 5 bases removed from V and 5 bases from J, the gap between germline ends came to 15 bases. The CDR3 region is CASSQTGPGETQYF. For the CDR3, the DNA is TGTGCCAGCAGTCAAACCGGTCCCGGGGAGACCCAGTACTTC.

This clonotype was detected only a few times. CDR3 bases: TGTGCCAGCAGCTTAGATCCGGACAGGCTCAGGTATTTT. This sequence encodes CASSLDPDRLRYF. V usage is TRBV11-2 and J usage is TRBJ2-3, with 7 bases matching TRBD1. The CDR3 covers 13 residues. Germline V CDR1 and CDR2: SGHAT, FQNNGV. The trim removed 0 bases at V and 14 bases at J, leaving 8 bases unmatched. The full variable domain, its missing parts supplied by reference TRBV11-2 and TRBJ2-3, is EAGVAQSPRYKIIEKRQSVAFWCNPISGHATLYWYQQILGQGPKLLIQFQNNGVVDDSQLPKDRFSAERLKGVDSTLKIQPAKLEDSAVYLCASSLDPDRLRYFGPGTRLTVL.

This clonotype has ten or more counts. This chain links TRBV14 with TRBJ1-2; 8 nucleotides line up with TRBD1. The germline CDR1 and CDR2 sequences are SGHDN and FVKESK. The CDR3 loop spans 16 amino acids. V was pared by 0 bases and J by 2 bases, with 5 bases of the junction left unmatched. CDR3 in amino acids: CASSQDSRDRNYGYTF. DNA for the CDR3: TGTGCCAGCAGCCAAGATAGCCGGGACAGGAACTATGGCTACACCTTC.

This clonotype was recorded many times. The V call is TRBV6-1, the J call TRBJ2-1; D ambiguous. Germline V lookup: CDR1 MNHNS, CDR2 SASEGT. Trimming stripped 1 base from V and 0 bases from J, with 10 bases between. The CDR3 has 16 residues. As DNA, the CDR3 is TGTGCCAGCAGTGAAGTTCGGTCCCGCTCCTACAATGAGCAGTTCTTC. This sequence encodes CASSEVRSRSYNEQFF.

This clonotype was counted only a few times. The chain couples TRBV20-1 to TRBJ2-7, with 7 nucleotides matching TRBD1. V shed 2 bases and J 4 bases; nucleotides not matched to a gene: 2. The CDR3 has 12 residues. The V gene's germline CDR1 is DFQATT and CDR2 SNEGSKA (reference sequence). Here the CDR3 DNA reads TGCAGTGCTAGATTGACAGGGTACGAGCAGTACTTC. Residues: CSARLTGYEQYF.

This clonotype was seen ten or more times. The gene calls are TRBV4-1 and TRBJ2-1; TRBD2 agrees at 9 bases. The germline CDR1 and CDR2 sequences are MGHRA and YSYEKL. The CDR3 consists of 13 residues. After removal of 2 bases from V and 14 bases from J, the junction contained 7 bases not matched to a gene. CDR3 nucleotides: TGCGCCAGCAGCCAACCTGAGCGGGAGGTGAAGTTCTTC. Its translation is CASSQPEREVKFF.

The genes are TRBV5-4 and TRBJ1-2; perhaps TRBD1 as D (5 bases). CDR1 and CDR2 from the germline V gene are SGHNT and YYREEE (reference sequence). V lost 0 bases, J lost 8 bases, and 8 bases lay in between. The CDR3 consists of 12 residues. CDR3 amino acids: CASSLEGNGYTF. CDR3 coding DNA: TGTGCCAGCAGCTTGGAGGGGAACGGCTACACCTTC.

This chain links TRBV6-2 or TRBV6-3 with TRBJ2-3; D not certain. Germline V gene data show CDR1 as MNHEY and CDR2 as SVGEGT. The CDR3 is made up of 14 amino acids. The germline V and J ends were trimmed by 8 bases and 0 bases, with 12 bases remaining between them. The CDR3 protein is CASRSSSSTDTQYF. CDR3 DNA: TGTGCCAGCCGGAGTAGCAGTAGCACAGATACGCAGTATTTT.

This clonotype occurred many times. This chain uses TRBV6-1 with TRBJ1-1, with D maybe TRBD1 (6 bases). Germline V CDR1 and CDR2: MNHNS, SASEGT. This CDR3 is 18 amino acids long. Trimming removed 6 bases at V and 1 base at J, with 24 bases between. This chain's CDR3 is CASSPETGLMTPNTEAFF. CDR3 sequence (DNA): TGTGCCAGCAGCCCCGAGACAGGCCTCATGACCCCGAACACTGAAGCTTTCTTT.

In this sample, this clonotype turned up many times. The J gene is TRBJ2-1, the V gene TRBV7-9; the D is unclear. Germline CDR1 is SEHNR and CDR2 is FQNEAQ (reference sequence). The CDR3 spans 15 residues. V lost 5 bases and J lost 7, with 18 bases in between. CDR3 sequence reads: CASSREGPTRNEQFF. In DNA form, the CDR3 reads TGTGCCAGCAGCCGTGAAGGTCCAACGCGGAATGAGCAGTTCTTC.

The CDR3 reads CASSRLWNRIHSSGANVLTF. The CDR3, as DNA: TGTGCCAGCAGCCGACTATGGAACAGGATCCATAGCTCTGGGGCCAACGTCCTGACTTTC. The rearrangement links TRBV3-1 to TRBJ2-6; the D gene could be TRBD1 or TRBD2 (5 bases each). V dropped 4 bases and J dropped 0 bases, with 22 bases sitting between them. CDR3 length: 20 amino acids. Germline V lookup: CDR1 LGHDT, CDR2 YNNKEL (reference sequence).

Concerning this clonotype: At one of its ends the junction is not consistent with the germline gene, which may arise from a read error. This rearrangement joins TRBV6-2 or TRBV6-3 to TRBJ2-1; D not resolved. The CDR3 totals 15 residues. The germline gives CDR1 MNHEY, CDR2 SVGEGT. CDR3 coding DNA: TGTGCCAGCAGTTCCGTAATAAAATCCTTCAATGAGCAGTTCTTC. It is translated as CASSSVIKSFNEQFF.

This clonotype appeared a few times. CDR3 region: CASSYSIENPIEQYF. The CDR3 region has the DNA TGTGCCAGCAGTTACTCGATAGAGAACCCAATCGAGCAGTACTTC. V usage is TRBV6-5 and J usage is TRBJ2-7; D call uncertain. This CDR3 contains 15 residues. The V and J ends lost 0 bases and 6 bases respectively, with 15 bases between them. Germline V gene data show CDR1 as MNHEY and CDR2 as SVGAGI.

This clonotype was detected a few times. This chain connects TRBV3-1 to TRBJ2-2, with 9 positions matching TRBD2. After removal of 1 base from V and 5 bases from J, the junction contained 2 bases not matched to a gene. The length of the CDR3 is 15 residues. Germline V lookup: CDR1 LGHDT, CDR2 YNNKEL (reference sequence). The CDR3 sequence: CASSQVTSGTGELFF. The CDR3 DNA sequence: TGTGCCAGCAGCCAAGTAACTAGCGGGACCGGGGAGCTGTTTTTT.

This clonotype showed up many times. V and J are TRBV5-1 and TRBJ2-1; D gene uncertain. The CDR3 has 13 amino acids. CDR1 is SGHRS and CDR2 is YFSETQ in the germline V gene. V was trimmed by 0 bases and J by 5 bases, leaving 6 bases between them. The CDR3 nucleotides are TGCGCCAGCAGCTTGGTATTAAACAATGAGCAGTTCTTC. Amino acids: CASSLVLNNEQFF. Looking up the rest from reference TRBV5-1 and TRBJ2-1 gives the full variable domain: KAGVTQTPRYLIKTRGQQVTLSCSPISGHRSVSWYQQTPGQGLQFLFEYFSETQRNKGNFPGRFSGRQFSNSRSEMNVSTLELGDSALYLCASSLVLNNEQFFGPGTRLTVL.

This clonotype has more than one count but fewer than ten. CDR3 DNA sequence: TGTGCCAGCAGTGAAAGGTTGGCGGGAGGGAACAATGAGCAGTTCTTC. It specifies CASSERLAGGNNEQFF. The chain joins TRBV6-1 to TRBJ2-1; 9 bases are shared with TRBD2. Germline V gene data show CDR1 as MNHNS and CDR2 as SASEGT. Trimming removed 2 bases from V and 5 bases from J; junction bases left unmatched: 7. The CDR3 consists of 16 residues.

This clonotype was detected many times. This chain joins TRBV6-5 and TRBJ2-7; 9 nucleotides line up with TRBD1. J gave up 5 bases and V 2 bases, and 1 base lay outside the gene matches. This CDR3 has 13 residues. Germline assignment: CDR1 MNHEY and CDR2 SVGAGI. CDR3 protein: CASSYGTGNEQYF. Written as DNA, the CDR3 is TGTGCCAGCAGTTACGGGACAGGGAACGAGCAGTACTTC.

This sequence joins TRBV5-1 and TRBJ1-1, with D uncertain. The CDR3 is 12 residues long. Trimming took 0 bases from V and 11 from J, leaving 11 bases between them. The germline CDR1 and CDR2 sequences are SGHRS and YFSETQ. The CDR3 reads CASSLGREEAFF. CDR3 coding DNA: TGCGCCAGCAGCTTGGGACGGGAGGAGGCTTTCTTT.

This clonotype has a count of ten or more. This sequence joins TRBV5-1 and TRBJ2-3; 8 bases map to TRBD2. V gave up 2 bases and J gave up 8 bases; unmatched junction bases: 7. The CDR3 is 14 amino acids. Germline-derived CDR1 and CDR2 are SGHRS and YFSETQ. The DNA for the CDR3 is TGCGCCAGCAGCTTAACGGCCCGGGAGGGTACGCAGTATTTT. It is translated as CASSLTAREGTQYF.

This clonotype was detected many times. The rearrangement joins TRBV4-3 to TRBJ2-7; weak D call: TRBD1 (5 bases). The V gene's germline CDR1 is LGHNA and CDR2 YSLEER. Trimming left V 3 bases short and J 2 bases short, with 14 bases between. CDR3 size: 15 residues. In nucleotides, the CDR3 is TGCGCCAGCAGCCAGAGACAGCATGGTGCCTACGAGCAGTACTTC. Amino acid sequence: CASSQRQHGAYEQYF.

This clonotype was seen ten or more times. The chain is built from TRBV29-1 and TRBJ2-3; the match to TRBD1 covers 8 bases. V shed 4 bases and J 2 bases; nucleotides not matched to a gene: 2. This CDR3 has 13 amino acids. The germline gives CDR1 SQVTM, CDR2 ANQGSEA. The CDR3 here is CSVAGGHTDTQYF. In DNA form, the CDR3 reads TGCAGCGTTGCAGGGGGCCACACAGATACGCAGTATTTT.

The V gene is TRBV4-1, the J gene TRBJ1-1, with unresolved D. There are 13 residues in the CDR3. Trimming removed 4 bases from V and 9 bases from J, with 15 bases in between. Germline-derived CDR1 and CDR2 are MGHRA and YSYEKL. The CDR3, as DNA: TGCGCCAGCAGCCCCCTTTTCCGCAACCAAGCTTTCTTT. Protein product: CASSPLFRNQAFF.

CDR3 DNA sequence: TGTGCCACCAGTGAGGCCGATGGCTACAATGAGCAGTTCTTC. Translation gives CATSEADGYNEQFF. The V gene is TRBV24-1, the J gene TRBJ2-1; D call uncertain. V was cut by 4 bases and J by 3 bases, with 9 bases left in between. CDR1 KGHDR and CDR2 SFDVKD come from the germline V gene. The length of the CDR3 is 14 residues.

V usage is TRBV25-1 and J usage is TRBJ2-7; no reliable D call. The CDR3 totals 13 residues. Deletions cut 3 bases from V and 2 bases from J, with 8 bases between. Germline V gene data show CDR1 as MGHDK and CDR2 as SYGVNS. CDR3 in amino acids: CASSDSGPYEQYF. The DNA of the CDR3 is TGTGCCAGCAGTGACTCAGGACCCTACGAGCAGTACTTC.

This clonotype has at least ten counts. The V call is TRBV4-2, the J call TRBJ1-1; no clear D gene. Germline assignment: CDR1 LGHNA and CDR2 YNFKEQ. The V and J ends lost 5 bases and 11 bases respectively, with 12 bases between them. The CDR3 loop spans 11 amino acids. The CDR3 region has the DNA TGTGCCAGCAGCTACGGGGTAGAGGCTTTCTTT. This gives the protein CASSYGVEAFF.

In this sample, this clonotype turned up many times. The chain employs TRBV27 and TRBJ2-3, with a weak D call TRBD1 (6 bases). This CDR3 region has 16 residues. Germline-derived CDR1 and CDR2 are MNHEY and SMNVEV (reference sequence). With 3 bases removed from V and 3 bases from J, the gap between germline ends came to 16 bases. The CDR3 is CASSFVQGRRTDTQYF. CDR3 nucleotide sequence: TGTGCCAGCAGTTTCGTACAGGGCCGGAGGACAGATACGCAGTATTTT.